This TCR beta chain appears in the sequencing data of a study of blood T cells in healthy people across ages. V was pared by 10 bases and J by 6 bases, with 13 bases between. The CDR3 contains 12 residues. Germline-derived CDR1 and CDR2 are LGHDT and YNNKEL (reference sequence). Findings and limits, study-wide: Roughly linear declines in TCR beta diversity per million T cells occurred with age.

For this clonotype: As yet, its antigen is unknown.

Through a sample-barcoded 5' primer and a J-beta primer mix, a second PCR was run for about 7 to 12 cycles. TCRdb re-called the 5' RACE reads with MiXCR, one entry per CDR3 protein. The table has around 800,000 distinct CDR3 sequences, 20% to 30% seen once. The data were also submitted as part of a second study, on T cells of mothers and their children.

Sequencing was carried out using blood. The V gene is TRBV3-1, the J gene TRBJ2-1; D is tentatively TRBD1 or TRBD2 (5 bases each). This sequence was found in a boy between 5 and 17 years old in good health. CDR3 DNA sequence: TGTGCCACCACGCATGGGGGCAATGAGCAGTTCTTC. The encoded protein is CATTHGGNEQFF.